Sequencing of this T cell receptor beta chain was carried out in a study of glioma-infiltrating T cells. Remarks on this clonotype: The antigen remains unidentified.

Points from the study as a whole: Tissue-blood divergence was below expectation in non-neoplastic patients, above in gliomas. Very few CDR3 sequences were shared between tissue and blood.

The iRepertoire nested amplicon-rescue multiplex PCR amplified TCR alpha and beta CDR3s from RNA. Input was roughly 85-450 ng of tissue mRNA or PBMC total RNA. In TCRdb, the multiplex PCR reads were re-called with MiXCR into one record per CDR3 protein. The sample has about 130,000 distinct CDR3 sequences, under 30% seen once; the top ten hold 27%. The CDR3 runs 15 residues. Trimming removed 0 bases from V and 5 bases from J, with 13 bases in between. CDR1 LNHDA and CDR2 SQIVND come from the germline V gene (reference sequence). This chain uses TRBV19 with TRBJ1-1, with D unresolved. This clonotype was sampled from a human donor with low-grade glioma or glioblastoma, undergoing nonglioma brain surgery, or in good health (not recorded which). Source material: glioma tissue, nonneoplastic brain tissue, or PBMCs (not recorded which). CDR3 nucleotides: TGTGCCAGTAGTATAGATCGAAACCCCCGGACTGAAGCTTTCTTT. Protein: CASSIDRNPRTEAFF.